This T cell receptor (beta chain) was found in a study of shared clonotypes between healthy human individuals. Study observations and caveats: Lower generation probabilities were found for non-shared clonotypes than for those shared by all four donors.

This CDR3 is built from 16 residues. J was trimmed by 0 bases and V by 4 bases; bases with no gene match: 6. The germline CDR1 and CDR2 sequences are WNHNN and SYGVQD (reference sequence). As regards this clone: The antigen remains unidentified.

Splitting the CD4+ cells yielded a CD45RA+ naive subset and a CD45RA-negative memory subset. It was at deep level that the assay was run. Splitting of each subset's genomic DNA was done evenly across several immunoSEQ plates. Produced via immunoSEQ multiplex PCR; TCRdb's table is partial and in-frame only. The sample records approximately 2,000,000 clones, 92% being singletons. Sample: naive CD4+ T cells from PBMCs. Subset given: CD45RA+ positively selected. The chain has TRBV10-1 and TRBJ2-3; 8 bases are shared with TRBD2. The source of this sequence is a man between 18 and 35 years old in good health. Some clones in this sample may be carry-over from other donors' samples. CDR3 residues: CASSGREGLSTDTQYF. CDR3 in DNA: TGCGCCAGCAGTGGTCGGGAGGGCCTCAGCACAGATACGCAGTATTTT.